Presented here are 21 T cell receptor beta chains from one specimen sequenced in a study of neurological immune-mediated disorders. TCRdb independently ran MiXCR on the 5' RACE reads; one entry per CDR3 protein. Of about 62,000 distinct CDR3 sequences listed, around 3.8% were seen once; the top ten hold around 2.1%. Sequenced: PBMCs. These receptors all come from a woman between 50 and 59 years old with multiple sclerosis.

This clonotype has a count of ten or more. The J gene is TRBJ1-2, the V gene TRBV29-1, with unresolved D. Looked up from germline, CDR1 is SQVTM and CDR2 is ANQGSEA. Trimming cost V 4 bases and J 2 bases, with 8 bases left between them. CDR3 length: 12 amino acids. CDR3 protein: CSVVTANYGYTF. In DNA form, the CDR3 reads TGCAGCGTTGTAACAGCAAACTATGGCTACACCTTC.

This clonotype occurred many times. V gene TRBV12-3 or TRBV12-4 combines with J gene TRBJ1-5; tentatively, D is TRBD1 (6 bases). The V end lost 6 bases, the J end lost 5 bases, and 17 bases lay between the germline ends. The CDR3 loop spans 15 amino acids. The chain's CDR3 is CASRPTGHGDQPQHF. The DNA for the CDR3 is TGTGCCAGCAGACCAACAGGGCATGGGGATCAGCCCCAGCATTTT.

This clonotype was counted at least ten times. The rearrangement uses TRBV6-2 or TRBV6-3 and TRBJ1-5, with D uncertain. V was clipped by 9 bases and J by 2 bases, with 17 bases between them. Germline V gene lookup returns CDR1 MNHEY and CDR2 SVGEGT. This CDR3 comprises 15 residues. CDR3 nucleotides: TGTGCCAGTAAGGGCCTCCCTGGGGGCAATCAGCCCCAGCATTTT. Translating it yields CASKGLPGGNQPQHF.

This clonotype was recorded many times. The genes are TRBV5-1 and TRBJ1-4, with 8 bases matching TRBD1. The V gene's germline CDR1 is SGHRS and CDR2 YFSETQ. The CDR3 length is 15 residues. V lost 4 bases, J lost 7 bases, and 9 bases stayed unmatched. DNA of the CDR3: TGCGCCAGCAGCCTACAGACAGGGGAGGGTGAAAAACTGTTTTTT. Its protein product is CASSLQTGEGEKLFF.

At least ten counts were recorded for this clonotype. The genes are TRBV6-5 and TRBJ2-7, with a tentative D call TRBD1 (6 bases). The V gene lost 7 bases and the J gene lost 1 base, with 14 bases spanning the gap. CDR1 and CDR2 (germline): MNHEY, SVGAGI. The CDR3 is 14 amino acids. CDR3 nucleotides: TGTGCCAGCAATCCCGGGACATCATCCTACGAGCAGTACTTC. Translating it yields CASNPGTSSYEQYF.

This clonotype has at least ten counts. The genes are TRBV7-9 and TRBJ1-4; D unclear. From germline, CDR1 is SEHNR and CDR2 FQNEAQ (reference sequence). V was shortened by 5 bases and J by 2 bases, with 3 bases between the two germline ends. This CDR3 comprises 12 residues. CDR3 nucleotide sequence: TGTGCCAGCAGCCGTACTAATGAAAAACTGTTTTTT. Protein sequence: CASSRTNEKLFF.

This clonotype was seen at least ten times. The rearrangement uses TRBV14 and TRBJ2-3; 12 bases agree with TRBD2. The CDR3 is 17 amino acids. Germline lookup yields CDR1 SGHDN and CDR2 FVKESK. Germline trimming cut 4 bases from V and 2 bases from J; bases unmatched to any gene: 7. For the CDR3, the DNA is TGTGCCAGCAGCCCGCGGACTAGCGGGACGCTCACAGATACGCAGTATTTT. Translated, it gives CASSPRTSGTLTDTQYF. The complete variable domain, with remaining parts taken from reference TRBV14 and TRBJ2-3, reads EAGVTQFPSHSVIEKGQTVTLRCDPISGHDNLYWYRRVMGKEIKFLLHFVKESKQDESGMPNNRFLAERTGGTYSTLKVQPAELEDSGVYFCASSPRTSGTLTDTQYFGPGTRLTVL.

This clonotype was found many times. V gene TRBV5-1 combines with J gene TRBJ2-2; D gene ambiguous. The CDR3 runs to 16 residues. Germline values: CDR1 SGHRS, CDR2 YFSETQ. The V gene lost 0 bases and the J gene lost 4 bases, with 13 bases spanning the gap. The CDR3 region is CASSLGAGRLTGELFF. Here the CDR3 DNA reads TGCGCCAGCAGCTTGGGCGCAGGAAGACTCACCGGGGAGCTGTTTTTT.

The sample holds many counts of this clonotype. J is TRBJ2-1 and V is TRBV6-8, with 9 bases identical to TRBD2. CDR1 is MNHGY, CDR2 SAAAGT, per germline. The CDR3 is 13 residues long. Trimming took 10 bases from V and 7 from J; bases not matched to a gene: 8. The CDR3 here is CAIKREAQNEQFF. DNA of the CDR3: TGTGCCATAAAGCGGGAGGCCCAGAATGAGCAGTTCTTC.

This clonotype appeared many times. One end of the junction is discordant with germline, which a read error may explain. The chain employs TRBV12-3 or TRBV12-4 and TRBJ1-6; maybe TRBD1 (5 bases). The CDR3 runs to 14 residues. The CDR3 loop reads CASSSNRWNSPLNF. CDR3 in DNA: TGTGCCAGCAGTTCGAACAGGTGGAATTCACCCCTCAACTTT.

This clonotype was observed a handful of times. The genes are TRBV14 and TRBJ2-5; D tentatively fits TRBD1 or TRBD2 (6 bases each). The CDR3 runs to 16 residues. Per germline, CDR1 SGHDN and CDR2 FVKESK. The V end lost 4 bases, the J end lost 1 base, and 16 bases lay between the germline ends. The CDR3 here is CASSPFLRGLQETQYF. CDR3 in DNA: TGTGCCAGCAGCCCCTTTCTCAGGGGACTCCAAGAGACCCAGTACTTC.

This clonotype occurred many times. The V gene is TRBV7-3, the J gene TRBJ2-2, with TRBD2 identical over 11 bases. The junction had 5 bases not matched to a gene; V was cut back by 5 bases and J by 0 bases. The CDR3 is 17 residues long. CDR1 SGHTA and CDR2 FQGTGA come from the germline V gene. The CDR3 loop is CASSRELAGANTGELFF. CDR3 DNA: TGTGCCAGCAGCCGAGAACTAGCGGGGGCGAACACCGGGGAGCTGTTTTTT.

This clonotype was counted at least ten times. This chain connects TRBV6-6 to TRBJ2-7, with D tentatively TRBD1 (6 bases). This CDR3 has 14 residues. V lost 4 bases and J lost 1, with 11 bases in between. The V gene's germline CDR1 is MNHNY and CDR2 SVGAGI (reference sequence). The CDR3 nucleotides are TGTGCCAGCAGTTTGACAGGCCCGTCCTACGAGCAGTACTTC. Translated, it gives CASSLTGPSYEQYF.

This clonotype was recorded many times. The CDR3 DNA is TGCAGTGCTCGGGACCCCAGTAAGAATGAGCAGTTCTTC. As protein: CSARDPSKNEQFF. The chain employs TRBV20-1 and TRBJ2-1; D is possibly TRBD1 or TRBD2 (5 bases each). V was shortened by 5 bases and J by 7 bases, with 15 bases between the two germline ends. In germline, CDR1 is DFQATT, CDR2 SNEGSKA (reference sequence). The CDR3 has 13 residues.

This clonotype occurred many times. J is TRBJ2-2 and V is TRBV24-1; either TRBD1 or TRBD2 may supply D (5 bases each). Looked up from germline, CDR1 is KGHDR and CDR2 is SFDVKD. Between the trimmed V and J ends, which lost 4 bases and 1 base, there was a span of 15 bases. This CDR3 is 17 amino acids long. The CDR3 spells CATSEQDGGRNTGELFF. DNA of the CDR3: TGTGCCACCAGTGAACAGGACGGCGGGCGGAACACCGGGGAGCTGTTTTTT.

This clonotype was detected ten times or more. This sequence may be a read error, since a much larger clone differs from it by one base. The V call is TRBV10-3, the J call TRBJ2-7; D is unclear. The CDR3 consists of 12 residues. Looked up from germline, CDR1 is ENHRY and CDR2 is SYGVKD. Trimming shortened V by 0 bases and J by 3 bases, and 3 bases separated the two germline ends. DNA for the CDR3: TGTGCCATCAGTGAGTCGGACTACGAGCAGTACTTC. Amino acid sequence: CAISESDYEQYF.

In its sample, this clonotype was seen many times. The gene calls are TRBV5-1 and TRBJ2-7; TRBD2 agrees at 12 bases. Germline V gene sequence: CDR1 SGHRS, CDR2 YFSETQ. CDR3 length: 16 amino acids. Trimming at V came to 2 bases and at J to 7 bases, leaving 10 bases not matched to a gene. The CDR3 region is CASSFGLAGSSEEQYF. CDR3 DNA sequence: TGCGCCAGCAGCTTCGGACTAGCGGGATCTTCAGAGGAGCAGTACTTC. The full variable domain, its missing parts supplied by reference TRBV5-1 and TRBJ2-7, is KAGVTQTPRYLIKTRGQQVTLSCSPISGHRSVSWYQQTPGQGLQFLFEYFSETQRNKGNFPGRFSGRQFSNSRSEMNVSTLELGDSALYLCASSFGLAGSSEEQYFGPGTRLTVT.

This clonotype was recorded many times. The genes are TRBV10-3 and TRBJ2-1; TRBD1 aligns across 8 bases. There are 16 residues in the CDR3. J gave up 5 bases and V 0 bases, and 6 bases lay outside the gene matches. The germline V gene encodes CDR1 ENHRY and CDR2 SYGVKD. In DNA, the CDR3 is TGTGCCATCAGTGAGTCCCGACAGGGGCGGGACAATGAGCAGTTCTTC. Protein sequence: CAISESRQGRDNEQFF.

This clonotype appeared many times. The chain employs TRBV7-9 and TRBJ2-1; D is ambiguous. Germline CDR1 and CDR2: SEHNR and FQNEAQ (reference sequence). Trimming removed 5 bases at V and 9 bases at J, with 11 bases between. This CDR3 is 12 amino acids long. The CDR3 DNA is TGTGCCAGCAGCCCCCTAGAGGTTGAGCAGTTCTTC. Its protein product is CASSPLEVEQFF.

Of note for this clonotype: An end of the junction does not agree with germline; a read error may underlie this. J is TRBJ1-6 and V is TRBV18; the D gene is possibly TRBD1 (6 bases). Germline CDR1 reads KGHSH; CDR2 reads LQKENI. The CDR3 runs to 13 residues. In nucleotides, the CDR3 is TGTGCCAGCTCACCGCAGGGGTGGTCACCCCTCAACTTT. Its protein product is CASSPQGWSPLNF.

There are many counts of this clonotype. This chain joins TRBV20-1 and TRBJ1-6, with a possible D match to TRBD1 (5 bases). Trimming took off 6 bases at V and 7 bases at J, with 22 bases between the two ends. The CDR3 consists of 16 residues. Germline CDR1 DFQATT, CDR2 SNEGSKA (reference sequence). CDR3 DNA: TGCAGTGCCAATCCCGGGGGACTCGTCAACAATTCACCCCTCCACTTT. Its protein is CSANPGGLVNNSPLHF.